This entry lists 26 T cell receptor beta chains sequenced from one sample in a study of blood T cell repertoires in COVID-19. The data were produced by immunoSEQ multiplex PCR, yet TCRdb's version contains in-frame clones alone and is incomplete. The table has about 120,000 clones, about 87% seen once. The specimen was peripheral blood. These receptors all stem from a woman in her 70s with acute or convalescent COVID-19.

This clone was seen just once. Just one base apart from a much larger clone, this may be a read error. The gene calls are TRBV10-1 and TRBJ1-1, with 7 bases that match TRBD1. CDR1 is WNHNN and CDR2 is SYGVQD in the germline V gene (reference sequence). The CDR3 covers 15 residues. The ends lost 4 bases at V and 0 bases at J; junction bases unmatched: 5. CDR3 sequence reads: CASSASTGMNTEAFF. CDR3 nucleotide sequence: TGCGCCAGCAGTGCGTCGACAGGGATGAACACTGAAGCTTTCTTT.

The rearrangement uses TRBV28 and TRBJ1-3; TRBD1 might be the D (5 bases). Germline V gene sequence: CDR1 MDHEN, CDR2 SYDVKM. V gave up 5 bases and J gave up 0 bases, with 23 bases separating them. This CDR3 comprises 19 residues. CDR3 nucleotides: TGTGCCAGCAGTCCTGCCCGTGGGGAGGGGATTTTCTCTGGAAACACCATATATTTT. Its protein product is CASSPARGEGIFSGNTIYF.

This rearrangement joins TRBV28 to TRBJ1-5, with D unclear. Trimming took 5 bases from V and 0 from J, leaving 17 bases between them. This CDR3 has 17 residues. The germline CDR1 and CDR2 sequences are MDHEN and SYDVKM. CDR3 nucleotides: TGTGCCAGCAGTCCCCCTGCAGGCTGGTATAGCAATCAGCCCCAGCATTTT. It codes for CASSPPAGWYSNQPQHF.

This chain joins TRBV3-1 (or the pseudogene TRBV3-2) and TRBJ2-3, with 9 bases fitting TRBD2. Germline CDR1 reads LGHDT; CDR2 reads YNNKEL (reference sequence). The V segment lost 1 base and the J segment 4 bases; nucleotides outside the gene matches: 3. The CDR3 is 15 amino acids. This CDR3 is CASSQGGGAPDTQYF. In DNA, the CDR3 is TGTGCCAGCAGCCAAGGCGGGGGGGCCCCAGATACGCAGTATTTT.

J is TRBJ1-6 and V is TRBV4-1; 8 bases are shared with TRBD1. Unmatched junction bases numbered 15, after V lost 0 bases and J lost 14 bases. This CDR3 spans 17 amino acids. Germline values: CDR1 MGHRA, CDR2 YSYEKL. CDR3 in amino acids: CASSQDAGQEPMWTLHF. CDR3 nucleotide sequence: TGCGCCAGCAGCCAAGACGCGGGACAGGAGCCCATGTGGACCCTCCACTTT.

V and J are TRBV28 and TRBJ1-6, with 8 bases fitting TRBD1. The V segment lost 7 bases and the J segment 7 bases; nucleotides outside the gene matches: 12. The CDR3 length is 16 residues. The germline CDR1 and CDR2 sequences are MDHEN and SYDVKM. CDR3 in amino acids: CASTTIRTGRNSPLHF. The CDR3 DNA reads TGTGCCAGCACTACTATCCGGACAGGGCGGAATTCACCCCTCCACTTT. The full variable domain, in which reference TRBV28 and TRBJ1-6 provide the parts outside the CDR3, is DVKVTQSSRYLVKRTGEKVFLECVQDMDHENMFWYRQDPGLGLRLIYFSYDVKMKEKGDIPEGYSVSREKKERFSLILESASTNQTSMYLCASTTIRTGRNSPLHFGNGTRLTVT.

The rearrangement uses TRBV30 and TRBJ2-5; 8 nucleotides match TRBD1. The CDR3 is 14 amino acids. Germline loops: CDR1 GTSNPN, CDR2 SVGIG (reference sequence). The V and J ends lost 0 bases and 5 bases, in that order; junction bases with no gene match: 5. The CDR3 DNA is TGTGCCTGGAGTGTACAGGGGGGTCGGGAGACCCAGTACTTC. Its protein is CAWSVQGGRETQYF.

The chain has TRBV27 and TRBJ2-2; tentatively, D is TRBD1 (6 bases). This CDR3 contains 18 residues. Trimming removed 4 bases at V and 4 bases at J, with 22 bases between. CDR1 is MNHEY and CDR2 is SMNVEV in the germline V gene (reference sequence). CDR3 sequence reads: CASSSRGPATFGTGELFF. The CDR3 nucleotides are TGTGCCAGCAGTTCCAGGGGTCCGGCCACCTTTGGCACCGGGGAGCTGTTTTTT.

The CDR3 protein is CASTRGERGQPQHF. The CDR3 DNA reads as TGTGCCAGTACCAGGGGGGAACGGGGTCAGCCCCAGCATTTT. This chain uses TRBV19 with TRBJ1-5; 7 bases map to TRBD1. CDR3 length: 14 amino acids. V shed 7 bases and J 6 bases; nucleotides not matched to a gene: 9. Germline V CDR1 and CDR2: LNHDA, SQIVND (reference sequence).

This chain uses TRBV2 with TRBJ1-6; D remains unclear. Between the trimmed V and J ends, which lost 0 bases and 8 bases, there was a span of 8 bases. The germline CDR1 and CDR2 sequences are SNHLY and FYNNEI. CDR3 length equals 14 residues. The CDR3 bases are TGTGCCAGCAGTGAAGCGCTGTCAGATTCACCCCTCCACTTT. It is translated as CASSEALSDSPLHF.

The V and J genes are TRBV10-3 and TRBJ2-3; 7 nucleotides align to TRBD1. Per germline, CDR1 ENHRY and CDR2 SYGVKD. With 6 bases clipped from V and 2 bases from J, the junction kept 5 bases outside the gene matches. This CDR3 region has 14 residues. The chain's CDR3 is CAISQGVATDTQYF. For the CDR3, the DNA is TGTGCCATCAGCCAGGGGGTTGCCACAGATACGCAGTATTTT.

This clone was counted only a few times. The CDR3 nucleotides read TGTGCCAGCCTCAGAAGCAATCAGCCCCAGCATTTT. This translates into CASLRSNQPQHF. V usage is TRBV28 and J usage is TRBJ1-5; D remains ambiguous. This CDR3 comprises 12 residues. Germline V gene lookup returns CDR1 MDHEN and CDR2 SYDVKM. V lost 8 bases to trimming and J lost 1 base, with 6 bases between them.

The chain couples TRBV6-5 to TRBJ1-5; 7 nucleotides agree with TRBD1. Germline V gives CDR1 MNHEY, CDR2 SVGAGI. The CDR3 is made up of 14 amino acids. Losses at the gene ends were 0 bases for V and 6 bases for J; bases not matched to a gene: 2. The CDR3 here is CASSYSTGAQPQHF. As DNA, the CDR3 is TGTGCCAGCAGTTACTCAACAGGGGCTCAGCCCCAGCATTTT.

The chain couples TRBV15 to TRBJ2-7, with a weak D call TRBD2 (7 bases). Trimming stripped 9 bases from V and 3 bases from J, with 18 bases between. CDR1 and CDR2 from the germline V gene are LNHNV and YYDKDF (reference sequence). The CDR3 is 14 amino acids. CDR3 sequence (DNA): TGTGCCACGGTCCCGCGGGGGCCCCTCTACGAGCAGTACTTC. Its translation is CATVPRGPLYEQYF.

The chain couples TRBV10-1 to TRBJ1-6, with D uncertain. CDR3 length: 13 amino acids. Germline CDR1 and CDR2: WNHNN and SYGVQD (reference sequence). V lost 5 bases and J 7 bases, leaving 9 bases between the germline ends. This chain's CDR3 is CASSRIANSPLHF. The CDR3 DNA follows: TGCGCCAGCAGTCGTATAGCGAATTCACCCCTCCACTTT.

The V call is TRBV5-1, the J call TRBJ1-2, with D possibly matching TRBD1 (6 bases). The V gene lost 0 bases and the J gene lost 4 bases, with 16 bases spanning the gap. The CDR3 spans 16 residues. Germline CDR1 SGHRS, CDR2 YFSETQ. CDR3 amino acids: CASSLARDTGPYGYTF. The CDR3 bases are TGCGCCAGCAGCTTGGCCCGGGACACTGGGCCCTATGGCTACACCTTC.

J is TRBJ1-6 and V is TRBV30; TRBD1 aligns across 10 bases. Germline CDR1 reads GTSNPN; CDR2 reads SVGIG (reference sequence). The CDR3 has 14 residues. The junction had 2 bases not matched to a gene; V was cut back by 2 bases and J by 7 bases. CDR3 amino acids: CAWSMGQGNSPLHF. CDR3 DNA sequence: TGTGCCTGGAGTATGGGACAGGGGAATTCACCCCTCCACTTT.

This clone appeared a few times. This CDR3 is CASSRGAASYSGELFF. CDR3 sequence (DNA): TGTGCCAGCAGCCGCGGGGCAGCTTCCTATTCCGGGGAGCTGTTTTTT. The genes are TRBV5-6 and TRBJ2-2, with D perhaps TRBD2 (6 bases). Trimming stripped 4 bases from V and 6 bases from J, with 19 bases between. Germline values: CDR1 SGHDT, CDR2 YYEEEE. This CDR3 is 16 amino acids long. The whole variable domain, filled in from reference TRBV5-6 and TRBJ2-2, reads DAGVTQSPTHLIKTRGQQVTLRCSPKSGHDTVSWYQQALGQGPQFIFQYYEEEERQRGNFPDRFSGHQFPNYSSELNVNALLLGDSALYLCASSRGAASYSGELFFGEGSRLTVL.

CDR3 sequence: CASSLGGIQETQYF. CDR3 bases: TGTGCCAGCAGCTTAGGCGGGATTCAAGAGACCCAGTACTTC. V is TRBV7-6 and J is TRBJ2-5; tentatively, D is TRBD2 (6 bases). Germline assignment: CDR1 SGHVS and CDR2 FNYEAQ. The CDR3 runs to 14 residues. Trimming stripped 1 base from V and 2 bases from J, with 8 bases between.

The V and J genes are TRBV5-6 and TRBJ1-5; D possibly corresponds to TRBD1 (6 bases). With 2 bases removed from V and 7 bases from J, the gap between germline ends came to 13 bases. Per germline, CDR1 SGHDT and CDR2 YYEEEE. This CDR3 has 14 residues. The CDR3 coding sequence is TGTGCCAGCAGCTTTTCGCGGGGGCAACAGCCCCAGCATTTT. Amino acid sequence: CASSFSRGQQPQHF.

The chain combines TRBV6-5 with TRBJ1-5; no firm D call. The V and J ends lost 0 bases and 0 bases respectively, with 6 bases between them. The CDR3 covers 15 residues. In germline, CDR1 is MNHEY, CDR2 SVGAGI. The CDR3 region is CASSYSYYSNQPQHF. The CDR3 DNA reads TGTGCCAGCAGTTACTCCTACTATAGCAATCAGCCCCAGCATTTT.

The chain has TRBV4-1 and TRBJ2-5; a weak D match, TRBD1 (5 bases). V lost 0 bases and J lost 7, with 9 bases in between. Looked up from germline, CDR1 is MGHRA and CDR2 is YSYEKL. The length of the CDR3 is 13 residues. The CDR3 DNA reads TGCGCCAGCAGCCAAGATAGACAGTGGACCCAGTACTTC. Translation: CASSQDRQWTQYF.

The chain employs TRBV6-5 and TRBJ2-1, with D perhaps matching TRBD1 (5 bases). The germline gives CDR1 MNHEY, CDR2 SVGAGI. CDR3 size: 14 residues. V dropped 6 bases and J dropped 9 bases, with 18 bases sitting between them. CDR3 sequence: CASSPEAGRGEQFF. CDR3 sequence (DNA): TGTGCCAGCAGCCCAGAAGCAGGGCGAGGTGAGCAGTTCTTC.

A few counts support this clone. The chain joins TRBV18 to TRBJ1-5; 9 nucleotides line up with TRBD1. J was trimmed by 6 bases and V by 1 base; bases with no gene match: 4. CDR3 length equals 15 residues. CDR1 KGHSH and CDR2 LQKENI come from the germline V gene. This CDR3 reads CASSPRRDRVQPQHF. The CDR3 DNA reads TGTGCCAGCTCACCACGTCGGGACAGGGTTCAGCCCCAGCATTTT.

This chain connects TRBV11-2 to TRBJ2-1; 8 bases agree with TRBD2. The CDR3 spans 16 residues. The V gene end was trimmed by 1 base and the J gene end by 4 bases; junction bases not matched to a gene: 6. Germline lookup yields CDR1 SGHAT and CDR2 FQNNGV. The CDR3 DNA sequence: TGTGCCAGCAGCTTAGCGGCGGGGGGACGATACAATGAGCAGTTCTTC. Translated: CASSLAAGGRYNEQFF.

The chain employs TRBV12-3 or TRBV12-4 and TRBJ1-2; D is ambiguous. Trimming removed 1 base at V and 4 bases at J, with 7 bases between. The CDR3 runs 13 residues. This chain's CDR3 is CASSLGSGYGYTF. The CDR3, as DNA: TGTGCCAGCAGTTTAGGGAGCGGCTATGGCTACACCTTC.